One sample yielded the 20 T cell receptor beta chains listed below, sequenced in a study of identical twins. One entry per CDR3 protein results from TCRdb running MiXCR on the 5' RACE reads. The table has about 330,000 distinct CDR3 sequences, roughly an eighth seen once; the top ten hold just over 7%. These data were likewise used in another study, on yellow fever vaccine responses in identical twins.

The sequencing input was CD8+ T cells sorted from blood. The receptors shown here come from a woman between 18 and 29 years old in good health.

This clonotype was picked up many times. This chain connects TRBV9 to TRBJ2-2; D is undetermined. The CDR3 has 13 amino acids. V shed 0 bases and J shed 3 bases, with 3 bases lying between them. Germline-derived CDR1 and CDR2 are SGDLS and YYNGEE. Here the CDR3 DNA reads TGTGCCAGCAGCGTAGGGGACACCGGGGAGCTGTTTTTT. It is translated as CASSVGDTGELFF.

This clonotype was recorded many times. The chain joins TRBV29-1 to TRBJ1-1, with D possibly TRBD1 on 5 matching bases. The germline gives CDR1 SQVTM, CDR2 ANQGSEA. The germline V and J ends were trimmed by 2 bases and 11 bases, with 15 bases remaining between them. This CDR3 is built from 12 residues. CDR3 protein: CSVEMRGNLAFF. For the CDR3, the DNA is TGCAGCGTTGAAATGAGGGGAAATTTGGCTTTCTTT.

This chain connects TRBV27 to TRBJ1-1; D remains unclear. The germline gives CDR1 MNHEY, CDR2 SMNVEV (reference sequence). The V gene lost 4 bases and the J gene lost 2 bases, with 8 bases spanning the gap. The CDR3 extends over 13 amino acids. The CDR3 sequence is CASSSAVNTEAFF. In DNA, the CDR3 is TGTGCCAGCAGTTCGGCGGTTAACACTGAAGCTTTCTTT.

The table lists this clonotype with a few counts. V is TRBV5-1 and J is TRBJ2-3, with D hard to call. Germline V gene sequence: CDR1 SGHRS, CDR2 YFSETQ. Trimming removed 5 bases from V and 6 bases from J, with 13 bases in between. CDR3 length: 13 amino acids. CDR3 residues: CASRGQELDTQYF. The CDR3 DNA sequence: TGCGCCAGCAGAGGGCAAGAATTGGATACGCAGTATTTT. Full variable domain (remainder filled in from reference TRBV5-1 and TRBJ2-3): KAGVTQTPRYLIKTRGQQVTLSCSPISGHRSVSWYQQTPGQGLQFLFEYFSETQRNKGNFPGRFSGRQFSNSRSEMNVSTLELGDSALYLCASRGQELDTQYFGPGTRLTVL.

This clonotype has a handful of counts. The V call is TRBV7-8, the J call TRBJ2-5; D possibly matches TRBD1 or TRBD2 (5 bases each). CDR1 and CDR2 from the germline V gene are SGHVS and FQNEAQ. The germline V and J ends were trimmed by 7 bases and 0 bases, with 12 bases remaining between them. The CDR3 spans 14 residues. The DNA for the CDR3 is TGTGCCAGCAATTTCGGGACGTACCAAGAGACCCAGTACTTC. Its translation: CASNFGTYQETQYF. The whole variable domain, filled in from reference TRBV7-8 and TRBJ2-5, reads GAGVSQSPRYKVAKRGQDVALRCDPISGHVSLFWYQQALGQGPEFLTYFQNEAQLDKSGLPSDRFFAERPEGSVSTLKIQRTQQEDSAVYLCASNFGTYQETQYFGPGTRLLVL.

This clonotype was found a few times. V usage is TRBV29-1 and J usage is TRBJ2-5; TRBD1 aligns across 7 bases. The trim removed 7 bases at V and 1 base at J, leaving 9 bases unmatched. The CDR3 is 14 amino acids. Germline V gene lookup returns CDR1 SQVTM and CDR2 ANQGSEA. The CDR3 region has the DNA TGCAGCGATTCCCCGTGGGACAGCCAAGAGACCCAGTACTTC. Protein sequence: CSDSPWDSQETQYF.

This clonotype was detected a few times. The rearrangement uses TRBV15 and TRBJ2-2; 7 nucleotides agree with TRBD1. The CDR3 consists of 15 residues. CDR1 and CDR2 (germline): LNHNV, YYDKDF (reference sequence). Losses at the gene ends were 5 bases for V and 6 bases for J; bases not matched to a gene: 9. The CDR3 loop reads CATSPFSTGAGELFF. The CDR3 bases are TGTGCCACCAGCCCGTTCTCCACAGGGGCCGGGGAGCTGTTTTTT.

This clonotype was seen a few times. V gene TRBV27 combines with J gene TRBJ1-6, with D unresolved. Deletions cut 7 bases from V and 1 base from J, with 5 bases between. Germline V lookup: CDR1 MNHEY, CDR2 SMNVEV (reference sequence). CDR3 size: 13 residues. The chain's CDR3 is CASTDSYNSPLHF. CDR3 coding DNA: TGTGCCAGCACTGATTCCTATAATTCACCCCTCCACTTT.

This clonotype was seen only a few times. V usage is TRBV15 and J usage is TRBJ2-7; D uncertain. Germline V gene sequence: CDR1 LNHNV, CDR2 YYDKDF (reference sequence). Trimming took off 3 bases at V and 0 bases at J, with 12 bases between the two ends. CDR3 size: 15 residues. For the CDR3, the DNA is TGTGCCACCAGCAGTGAATATCTAAGCTCCTACGAGCAGTACGTC. Translated: CATSSEYLSSYEQYV.

This clonotype showed up just a few times. V gene TRBV28 combines with J gene TRBJ2-5; D gene uncertain. Germline values: CDR1 MDHEN, CDR2 SYDVKM. Between the trimmed V and J ends, which lost 6 bases and 7 bases, there was a span of 21 bases. The CDR3 consists of 15 residues. The CDR3 loop is CASRELPSLRRTQYF. CDR3 bases: TGTGCCAGCAGGGAGCTCCCGTCCCTGAGGAGGACCCAGTACTTC.

The chain has TRBV10-3 and TRBJ2-1, with D tentatively TRBD1 or TRBD2 (5 bases each). Germline loops: CDR1 ENHRY, CDR2 SYGVKD. V lost 10 bases, J lost 1 base, and 14 bases lay in between. The CDR3 has 14 residues. CDR3 residues: CATTGRESYNEQFF. In DNA, the CDR3 is TGTGCCACCACGGGCAGGGAGTCCTACAATGAGCAGTTCTTC.

The chain joins TRBV2 to TRBJ2-3; D is ambiguous. Germline CDR1 is SNHLY and CDR2 is FYNNEI. This CDR3 contains 15 residues. Between the trimmed V and J ends, which lost 4 bases and 2 bases, there was a span of 13 bases. DNA for the CDR3: TGTGCCAGCAGTGCCGAGGTCTCTGTCACAGATACGCAGTATTTT. Encoded protein: CASSAEVSVTDTQYF.

The chain employs TRBV3-1 and TRBJ2-7; D may be TRBD1 (5 bases). V was cut by 4 bases and J by 4 bases, with 17 bases left in between. The CDR3 spans 15 residues. Germline lookup yields CDR1 LGHDT and CDR2 YNNKEL (reference sequence). The CDR3 spells CASSPRAVKGYEQYF. The CDR3 bases are TGTGCCAGCAGCCCCCGAGCAGTGAAGGGGTACGAGCAGTACTTC.

This clonotype has a handful of counts. The CDR3 DNA sequence: TGTGCCAGCTCCCCCCGGGGCGTAGCCTTACCTTATGAGCAGTTCTTC. Protein product: CASSPRGVALPYEQFF. The gene calls are TRBV27 and TRBJ2-1; D is perhaps TRBD1 or TRBD2 (5 bases each). The CDR3 consists of 16 residues. The V gene's germline CDR1 is MNHEY and CDR2 SMNVEV (reference sequence). With 8 bases removed from V and 8 bases from J, the gap between germline ends came to 25 bases.

This rearrangement joins TRBV27 to TRBJ2-1; D perhaps matches TRBD2 (5 bases). The CDR3 sequence is 14 residues long. The germline CDR1 and CDR2 sequences are MNHEY and SMNVEV (reference sequence). V was clipped by 6 bases and J by 7 bases, with 16 bases between them. The CDR3 coding sequence is TGTGCCAGCAGCCGATTAGCGACCCGTAATGAGCAGTTCTTC. Translating it yields CASSRLATRNEQFF.

This clonotype was seen a few times. V usage is TRBV3-1 and J usage is TRBJ2-3, with D possibly being TRBD2 (5 bases). This CDR3 has 17 amino acids. Germline assignment: CDR1 LGHDT and CDR2 YNNKEL (reference sequence). V lost 0 bases and J lost 2, with 15 bases in between. The CDR3 here is CASSQDISDYLTDTQYF. For the CDR3, the DNA is TGTGCCAGCAGCCAAGACATTAGCGACTACCTCACAGATACGCAGTATTTT.

The chain carries TRBV5-1 and TRBJ2-1, with 9 bases identical to TRBD1. V lost 6 bases, J lost 5 bases, and 9 bases stayed unmatched. The CDR3 is 15 residues long. In germline, CDR1 is SGHRS, CDR2 YFSETQ. DNA of the CDR3: TGCGCCAGCAACAACCGGGACAGGGTCAACAATGAGCAGTTCTTC. Protein sequence: CASNNRDRVNNEQFF.

In its sample, this clonotype was seen many times. V usage is TRBV5-1 and J usage is TRBJ2-7; D gene uncertain. The ends were cut back, 0 bases at V and 2 bases at J, with 12 bases in the middle. The CDR3 sequence is 15 residues long. CDR1 and CDR2 from the germline V gene are SGHRS and YFSETQ. Written as DNA, the CDR3 is TGCGCCAGCAGCTTGGGTCCGGCGGATACCTACGAGCAGTACTTC. It yields the protein CASSLGPADTYEQYF.

This CDR3 reads CASSMGYYNEQFF. DNA of the CDR3: TGTGCCAGTTCTATGGGGTACTACAATGAGCAGTTCTTC. V usage is TRBV19 and J usage is TRBJ2-1; D is undetermined. CDR1 and CDR2 (germline): LNHDA, SQIVND (reference sequence). This CDR3 has 13 amino acids. Trimming left V 8 bases short and J 3 bases short, with 11 bases between.

This chain joins TRBV20-1 and TRBJ2-3; 7 nucleotides line up with TRBD2. Trimming at V came to 3 bases and at J to 0 bases, leaving 9 bases not matched to a gene. Per germline, CDR1 DFQATT and CDR2 SNEGSKA (reference sequence). CDR3 size: 16 residues. CDR3 protein: CSARDTSGESTDTQYF. Written as DNA, the CDR3 is TGCAGTGCTAGGGACACGAGCGGGGAAAGCACAGATACGCAGTATTTT.